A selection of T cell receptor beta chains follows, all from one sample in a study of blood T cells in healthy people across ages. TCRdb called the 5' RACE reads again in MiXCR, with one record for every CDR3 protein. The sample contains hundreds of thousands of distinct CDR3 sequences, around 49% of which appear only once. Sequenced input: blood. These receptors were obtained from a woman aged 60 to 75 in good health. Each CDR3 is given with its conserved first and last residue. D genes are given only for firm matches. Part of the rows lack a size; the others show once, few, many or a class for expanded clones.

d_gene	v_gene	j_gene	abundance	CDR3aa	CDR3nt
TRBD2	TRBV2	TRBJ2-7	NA	CASSESSGVYYEQYF	TGTGCCAGCAGTGAATCGAGCGGGGTCTACTACGAGCAGTACTTC
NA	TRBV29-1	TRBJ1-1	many	CSGHREMNTEAFF	TGCAGCGGGCACAGGGAGATGAACACTGAAGCTTTCTTT
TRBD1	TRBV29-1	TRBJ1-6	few	CSVRDSYNSPLHF	TGCAGCGTCCGGGACAGTTATAATTCACCCCTCCACTTT
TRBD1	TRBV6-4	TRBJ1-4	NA	CASSQTGAINEKLFF	TGTGCCAGCAGCCAAACAGGGGCGATCAATGAAAAACTGTTTTTT
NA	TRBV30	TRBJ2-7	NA	CAWSGPYEQYF	TGTGCCTGGAGTGGTCCGTACGAGCAGTACTTC
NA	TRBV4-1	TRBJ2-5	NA	CASSQMQTGETQYF	TGCGCCAGCAGCCAAATGCAGACAGGCGAGACCCAGTACTTC
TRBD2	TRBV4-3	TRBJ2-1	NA	CASSQQTSGKENEQFF	TGCGCCAGCAGCCAACAGACTAGCGGGAAGGAGAATGAGCAGTTCTTC
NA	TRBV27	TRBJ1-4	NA	CASSPGRSSEKLFF	TGTGCCAGCAGCCCAGGACGGAGTAGTGAAAAACTGTTTTTT
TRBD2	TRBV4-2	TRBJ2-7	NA	CASSQDSRSSGYYEQYF	TGTGCCAGCAGCCAAGATAGTAGGTCTAGCGGTTACTACGAGCAGTACTTC
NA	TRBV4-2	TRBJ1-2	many	CASSRPGADNYGYTF	TGTGCCAGCAGCAGACCCGGGGCTGATAACTATGGCTACACCTTC
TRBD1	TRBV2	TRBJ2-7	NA	CASIGTGFYNEQYF	TGTGCCAGCATTGGGACAGGCTTTTACAATGAGCAGTACTTC
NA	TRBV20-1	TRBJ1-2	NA	CSARDPRVSDGYTF	TGCAGTGCTAGAGATCCCCGGGTTAGCGATGGCTACACCTTC
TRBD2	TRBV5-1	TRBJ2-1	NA	CASSLTTSGSWNEQFF	TGCGCCAGCAGCTTGACGACTAGCGGGAGTTGGAATGAGCAGTTCTTC
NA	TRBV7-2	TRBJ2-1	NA	CASSLGQGLVYEQFF	TGTGCCAGCAGCTTAGGTCAGGGATTGGTGTATGAGCAGTTCTTC
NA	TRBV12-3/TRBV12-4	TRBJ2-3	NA	CASSLFPFGGSTDTQYF	TGTGCCAGCAGTTTGTTCCCCTTCGGGGGAAGCACAGATACGCAGTATTTT
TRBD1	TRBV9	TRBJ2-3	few	CASSVTGEADTQYF	TGTGCCAGCAGCGTGACAGGGGAGGCAGATACGCAGTATTTT
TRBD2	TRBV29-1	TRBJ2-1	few	CTLTSGRAGGEQFF	TGCACCCTGACTAGCGGGAGGGCCGGGGGTGAGCAGTTCTTC
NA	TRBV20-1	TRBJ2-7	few	CSASTGTNFVHEQYF	TGCAGTGCTTCAACCGGGACAAATTTCGTCCACGAGCAGTACTTC
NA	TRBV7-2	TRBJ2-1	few	CASSLGWTHNNEQFF	TGTGCCAGCAGCTTAGGCTGGACCCATAACAATGAGCAGTTCTTC
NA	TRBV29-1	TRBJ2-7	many	CSGGQREYEQYF	TGCAGCGGAGGGCAGAGGGAGTACGAGCAGTACTTC
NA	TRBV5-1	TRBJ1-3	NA	CASSDTASSGNTIYF	TGCGCCAGCAGCGACACAGCTTCCTCTGGAAACACCATATATTTT
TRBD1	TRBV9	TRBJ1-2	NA	CASTPGQGEVGYGYTF	TGTGCCAGCACCCCGGGACAGGGGGAAGTAGGCTATGGCTACACCTTC
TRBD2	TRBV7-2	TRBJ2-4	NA	CASSLVTSGSSKNIQYF	TGTGCCAGCAGCTTAGTGACTAGCGGGAGTTCCAAAAACATTCAGTACTTC
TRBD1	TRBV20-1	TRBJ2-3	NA	CSATRQGISDTQYF	TGCAGTGCCACCCGACAGGGTATCTCAGATACGCAGTATTTT
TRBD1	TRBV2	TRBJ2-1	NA	CASTAGLGNKDRVRGNEQFF	TGTGCCTCGACAGCTGGCCTAGGGAATAAGGACAGGGTAAGGGGGAATGAGCAGTTCTTC
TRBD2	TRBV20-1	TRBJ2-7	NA	CSAQTSKSSYEQYF	TGCAGTGCCCAGACTAGCAAAAGCTCCTACGAGCAGTACTTC
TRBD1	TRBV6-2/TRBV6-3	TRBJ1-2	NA	CASSSGTGAALRGYTF	TGTGCCAGCAGTTCCGGGACAGGGGCTGCCCTTCGTGGCTACACCTTC
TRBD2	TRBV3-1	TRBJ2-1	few	CASSSRTSGRANEQFF	TGTGCCAGCAGCTCCCGGACTAGCGGGAGGGCCAATGAGCAGTTCTTC
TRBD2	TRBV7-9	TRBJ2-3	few	CATGGGTDTQYF	TGTGCCACCGGGGGGGGCACAGATACGCAGTATTTT
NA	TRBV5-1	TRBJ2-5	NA	CASSPPSGQETQYF	TGCGCCAGCAGCCCACCGAGCGGACAAGAGACCCAGTACTTC
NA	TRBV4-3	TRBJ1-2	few	CASSQGFGTLYGYTF	TGCGCCAGCAGCCAAGGCTTCGGGACCCTCTATGGCTACACCTTC
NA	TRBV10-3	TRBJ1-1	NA	CAISEKSNTEAFF	TGTGCCATCAGTGAGAAGTCAAACACTGAAGCTTTCTTT
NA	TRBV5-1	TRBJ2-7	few	CASSLADRKSYEQYF	TGCGCCAGCAGCTTGGCGGACAGAAAGTCCTACGAGCAGTACTTC
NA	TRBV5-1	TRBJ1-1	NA	CASSLPDSGEVEAFF	TGCGCCAGCAGCTTGCCAGACAGTGGAGAGGTTGAAGCTTTCTTT
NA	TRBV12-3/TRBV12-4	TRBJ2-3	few	CASSPSPSYDTQYF	TGTGCCAGCAGTCCCAGCCCGAGTTATGATACGCAGTATTTT
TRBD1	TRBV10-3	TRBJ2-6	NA	CATRGQGVPGANVLTF	TGTGCCACCAGAGGACAGGGAGTCCCTGGGGCCAACGTCCTGACTTTC
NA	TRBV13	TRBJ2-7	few	CASSPGWVGGRDYEQYF	TGTGCCAGCAGCCCCGGTTGGGTCGGTGGGCGAGACTACGAGCAGTACTTC
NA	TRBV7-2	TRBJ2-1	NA	CASSRSSYPGNEQFF	TGTGCCAGCAGTCGTAGCAGTTACCCTGGCAATGAGCAGTTCTTC